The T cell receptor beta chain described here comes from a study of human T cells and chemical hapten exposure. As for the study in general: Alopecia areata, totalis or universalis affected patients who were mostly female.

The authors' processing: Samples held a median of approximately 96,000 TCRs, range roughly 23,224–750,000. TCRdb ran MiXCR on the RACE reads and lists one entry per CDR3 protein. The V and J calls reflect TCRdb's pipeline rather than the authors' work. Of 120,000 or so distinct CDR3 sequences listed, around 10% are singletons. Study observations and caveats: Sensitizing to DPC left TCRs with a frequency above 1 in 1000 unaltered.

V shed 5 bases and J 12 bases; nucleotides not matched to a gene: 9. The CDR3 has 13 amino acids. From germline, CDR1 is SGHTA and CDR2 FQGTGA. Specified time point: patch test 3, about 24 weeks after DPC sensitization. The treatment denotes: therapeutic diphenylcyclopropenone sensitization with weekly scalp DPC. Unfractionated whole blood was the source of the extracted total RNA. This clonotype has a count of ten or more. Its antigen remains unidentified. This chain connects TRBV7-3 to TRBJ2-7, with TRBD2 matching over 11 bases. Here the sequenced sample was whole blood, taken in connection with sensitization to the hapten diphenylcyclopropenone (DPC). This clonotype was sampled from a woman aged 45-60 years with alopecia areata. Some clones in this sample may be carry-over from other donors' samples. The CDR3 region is CASSLIAGGSVYF. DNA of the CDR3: TGTGCCAGCAGCCTCATAGCGGGGGGGTCGGTGTACTTC.